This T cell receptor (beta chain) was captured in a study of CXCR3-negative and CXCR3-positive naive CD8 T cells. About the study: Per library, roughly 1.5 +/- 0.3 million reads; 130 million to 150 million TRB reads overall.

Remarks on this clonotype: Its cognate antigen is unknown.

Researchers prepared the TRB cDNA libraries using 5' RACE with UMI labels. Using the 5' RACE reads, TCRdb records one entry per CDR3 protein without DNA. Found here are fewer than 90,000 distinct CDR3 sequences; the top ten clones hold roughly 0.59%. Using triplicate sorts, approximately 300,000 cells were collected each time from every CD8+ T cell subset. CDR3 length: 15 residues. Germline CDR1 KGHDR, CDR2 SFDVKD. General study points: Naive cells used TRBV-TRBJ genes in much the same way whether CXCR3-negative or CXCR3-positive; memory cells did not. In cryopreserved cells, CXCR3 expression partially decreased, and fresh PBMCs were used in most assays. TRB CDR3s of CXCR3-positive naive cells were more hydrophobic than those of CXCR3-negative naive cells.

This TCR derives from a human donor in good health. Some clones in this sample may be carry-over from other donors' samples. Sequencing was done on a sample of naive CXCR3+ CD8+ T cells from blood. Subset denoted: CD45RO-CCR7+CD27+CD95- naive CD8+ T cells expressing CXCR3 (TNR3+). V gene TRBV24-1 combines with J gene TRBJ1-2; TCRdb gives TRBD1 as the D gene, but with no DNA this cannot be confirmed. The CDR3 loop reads CATSDPRGSNHGYTF.